These 14 T cell receptor beta chains originate from one sample sequenced in a study of cytomegalovirus exposure and HLA in healthy donors. The PCR was carried out with 60 Vbeta primers and 13 Jbeta primers. Here immunoSEQ multiplex PCR was the method, and the copy in TCRdb shows in-frame clones only, minus some. This table has roughly 190,000 clones, 70% to 80% appearing once. Specimen: PBMCs. Receptors originate from a girl aged 5-17 years in good health and CMV-seropositive.

The gene calls are TRBV6-5 and TRBJ1-1; a weak D match, TRBD1 (6 bases). The V end lost 5 bases, the J end lost 1 base, and 11 bases lay between the germline ends. There are 14 residues in the CDR3. Germline lookup yields CDR1 MNHEY and CDR2 SVGAGI. In DNA, the CDR3 is TGTGCCAGCAGTCCCGGGACAACGAACACTGAAGCTTTCTTT. As protein: CASSPGTTNTEAFF.

The genes are TRBV9 and TRBJ2-3, with 9 nucleotides matching TRBD2. The V gene end was trimmed by 1 base and the J gene end by 2 bases; junction bases not matched to a gene: 5. Germline CDR1 is SGDLS and CDR2 is YYNGEE. The CDR3 is made up of 16 amino acids. CDR3: CASSVWLAGPTDTQYF. As DNA, the CDR3 is TGTGCCAGCAGCGTATGGCTAGCGGGGCCCACAGATACGCAGTATTTT.

In its sample, this clone was seen once. The chain is built from TRBV4-3 and TRBJ1-4; no reliable D call. The V and J ends lost 0 bases and 4 bases respectively, with 12 bases between them. The CDR3 has 16 amino acids. From germline, CDR1 is LGHNA and CDR2 YSLEER. The CDR3, as DNA: TGCGCCAGCAGCCAAGATTGGCTCAGCGTTAATGAAAAACTGTTTTTT. This translates into CASSQDWLSVNEKLFF.

The chain is built from TRBV6-1 and TRBJ2-7, with 9 bases matching TRBD1. The CDR3 contains 12 residues. Germline lookup yields CDR1 MNHNS and CDR2 SASEGT. Unmatched junction bases numbered 3, after V lost 6 bases and J lost 6 bases. The chain's CDR3 is CASSRQGGEQYF. CDR3 sequence (DNA): TGTGCCAGCAGCCGACAGGGGGGCGAGCAGTACTTC.

Concerning this clone: This CDR3 is also generated by other DNA sequences in the sample. The J gene is TRBJ2-7, the V gene TRBV13, with D perhaps TRBD1 (6 bases). CDR1 PRHDT and CDR2 FYEKMQ come from the germline V gene (reference sequence). V was cut by 2 bases and J by 3 bases, with 8 bases left in between. This CDR3 is 13 amino acids long. This chain's CDR3 is CASSLRDNYEQYF. CDR3 DNA: TGTGCCAGCAGCTTAAGGGACAACTACGAGCAGTACTTC.

The gene calls are TRBV9 and TRBJ2-3, with 8 positions matching TRBD2. J was trimmed by 2 bases and V by 3 bases; bases with no gene match: 8. The CDR3 runs 16 residues. The germline CDR1 and CDR2 sequences are SGDLS and YYNGEE. This CDR3 reads CASSASSGSYTDTQYF. CDR3 coding DNA: TGTGCCAGCAGCGCCTCTAGCGGGTCTTACACAGATACGCAGTATTTT.

This clone showed up just a few times. The rearrangement uses TRBV19 and TRBJ1-2; D is unclear. The CDR3 consists of 14 residues. Germline CDR1 LNHDA, CDR2 SQIVND (reference sequence). The V gene lost 3 bases and the J gene lost 3 bases, with 11 bases spanning the gap. Written as DNA, the CDR3 is TGTGCCAGTAGTATCGTCAGACTTGACTATGGCTACACCTTC. It yields the protein CASSIVRLDYGYTF.

The chain links TRBV10-2 to TRBJ1-2; no reliable D call. Germline CDR1 WSHSY, CDR2 SAAADI. V lost 6 bases to trimming and J lost 7 bases, with 15 bases between them. CDR3 length: 13 amino acids. CDR3: CASRPPSVPGYTF. Written as DNA, the CDR3 is TGCGCCAGCAGGCCCCCTTCGGTTCCTGGCTACACCTTC.

The sample holds a few counts of this clone. This chain connects TRBV7-9 to TRBJ1-5, with no clear D. The germline V gene encodes CDR1 SEHNR and CDR2 FQNEAQ (reference sequence). Deletions cut 8 bases from V and 5 bases from J, with 13 bases between. The CDR3 sequence is 13 residues long. This CDR3 reads CASGETTDQPQHF. CDR3 sequence (DNA): TGTGCCAGCGGCGAGACAACGGATCAGCCCCAGCATTTT.

The CDR3 nucleotides are TGCGCCTCCTCGGCGGGTTTTAGCTCTGGAAACACCATATATTTT. Translating gives CASSAGFSSGNTIYF. This chain joins TRBV4-3 and TRBJ1-3; D call uncertain. This CDR3 region has 15 residues. Germline values: CDR1 LGHNA, CDR2 YSLEER. Trimming shortened V by 11 bases and J by 0 bases, and 17 bases separated the two germline ends.

The chain recombines TRBV7-8 with TRBJ2-7, with 8 positions matching TRBD1. This CDR3 is built from 14 residues. Germline V gene data show CDR1 as SGHVS and CDR2 as FQNEAQ. Trimming took 3 bases from V and 7 from J; bases not matched to a gene: 8. For the CDR3, the DNA is TGTGCCAGCAGCTTTGATCAGGGGGCTGGTGAGCAGTACTTC. This gives the protein CASSFDQGAGEQYF.

The rearrangement uses TRBV5-6 and TRBJ2-7; D uncertain. Per the germline V gene, CDR1 is SGHDT and CDR2 is YYEEEE. V dropped 2 bases and J dropped 0 bases, with 6 bases sitting between them. The CDR3 has 13 residues. The CDR3 is CASSLEISYEQYF. CDR3 coding DNA: TGTGCCAGCAGCTTAGAGATCTCCTACGAGCAGTACTTC.

This chain uses TRBV6-5 with TRBJ2-7, with 9 bases matching TRBD1. Germline assignment: CDR1 MNHEY and CDR2 SVGAGI. The V gene end was trimmed by 1 base and the J gene end by 5 bases; junction bases not matched to a gene: 3. The CDR3 contains 14 residues. The CDR3 DNA reads as TGTGCCAGCAGTTACTTGACAGGGGGGCACGAGCAGTACTTC. The encoded protein is CASSYLTGGHEQYF.

The chain uses TRBV18 and TRBJ2-7, with TRBD1 as a possible D gene (6 bases). V was trimmed by 8 bases and J by 3 bases, leaving 8 bases between them. CDR3 size: 11 residues. CDR1 KGHSH and CDR2 LQKENI come from the germline V gene. CDR3 bases: TGTGCCAGCAAGGACAGCTACGAGCAGTACTTC. It encodes CASKDSYEQYF.